This T cell receptor (beta chain) comes out of a study of PD-1 blockade in classical Hodgkin lymphoma. As for the study in general: The patients were dosed with nivolumab 3 mg/kg, infused intravenously every 2 weeks.

All trial patients relapsed after autologous stem cell transplantation. Complete response, partial response or progressive disease constituted the best responses recorded. General observations from the study: The drivers behind the repertoire differences, possibly disease activity or prior therapy, remain undefined.

Clones were sequenced by immunoSEQ multiplex PCR, and TCRdb holds only the in-frame ones, with some missing. The repertoire consists of around 34,000 clones, with approximately 82% occurring once and the leading ten covering roughly 16%. V lost 1 base, J lost 5 bases, and 7 bases lay in between. From germline, CDR1 is ENHRY and CDR2 SYGVKD. The CDR3 has 13 amino acids. Points on this clone: The target antigen is unknown.

The TCR was taken from a human donor with classical Hodgkin lymphoma. The specimen comprised peripheral blood mononuclear cells (PBMCs), sampled before the second cycle of nivolumab. This chain connects TRBV10-3 to TRBJ2-3; D may correspond to TRBD1 or TRBD2 (5 bases each). The CDR3 bases are TGTGCCATCAGTGAGTGGGGGAAAGATACGCAGTATTTT. It yields the protein CAISEWGKDTQYF.